These 6 T cell receptor beta chains originate from one sample sequenced in a study of blood T cell repertoires in COVID-19. Generated by immunoSEQ multiplex PCR, the TCRdb table keeps only in-frame clones and is missing some. The sample has roughly 80,000 clones, approximately 82% seen once. The sequenced sample was peripheral blood. Receptors originate from a human donor in a cohort sampled during active COVID-19.

The chain joins TRBV5-4 to TRBJ2-3; the D gene is possibly TRBD2 (7 bases). With 0 bases removed from V and 7 bases from J, the gap between germline ends came to 15 bases. This CDR3 region has 15 residues. Germline CDR1 is SGHNT and CDR2 is YYREEE (reference sequence). The CDR3 DNA follows: TGTGCCAGCAGCTTGGAGGGGGGGCCGATCAATACGCAGTATTTT. Translated: CASSLEGGPINTQYF.

Details on this clone: At one end, the junction sequence differs from germline, possibly due to a read error. The chain is built from TRBV19 and TRBJ2-2; 9 bases align to TRBD2. Germline V gene data show CDR1 as LNHDA and CDR2 as SQIVND (reference sequence). The CDR3 contains 15 residues. In DNA form, the CDR3 reads TGTGCCAGTAGTTCCGCGGGGGGGAACGCCGGGGAGCTGTTTTTT. It translates to CASSSAGGNAGELFF.

This clone was recorded only once. V usage is TRBV5-1 and J usage is TRBJ2-3; D is possibly TRBD2 (7 bases). This CDR3 contains 15 residues. CDR1 and CDR2 from the germline V gene are SGHRS and YFSETQ. Trimming removed 5 bases at V and 1 base at J, with 14 bases between. The CDR3 spells CASRSAGAGTDTQYF. The CDR3 coding sequence is TGCGCCAGCAGGTCGGCGGGGGCCGGCACAGATACGCAGTATTTT.

The V and J genes are TRBV5-1 and TRBJ2-2; D is possibly TRBD2 (6 bases). The CDR3 runs to 16 residues. In germline, CDR1 is SGHRS, CDR2 YFSETQ. V gave up 3 bases and J gave up 1 base, with 13 bases separating them. The DNA for the CDR3 is TGCGCCAGCAGCTCTGCCGGTAGCGGGAACACCGGGGAGCTGTTTTTT. This sequence encodes CASSSAGSGNTGELFF.

This chain joins TRBV7-2 and TRBJ2-3; 7 bases align to TRBD2. The CDR3 has 15 residues. The germline V gene has CDR1 SGHTA and CDR2 FQGNSA. With 5 bases clipped from V and 1 base from J, the junction kept 6 bases outside the gene matches. The CDR3 here is CASSRGRGGTDTQYF. CDR3 coding DNA: TGTGCCAGCAGCCGGGGCCGGGGGGGCACAGATACGCAGTATTTT.

The V gene is TRBV5-1, the J gene TRBJ2-7, with 9 bases identical to TRBD2. The V segment lost 2 bases and the J segment 0 bases; nucleotides outside the gene matches: 0. The germline CDR1 and CDR2 sequences are SGHRS and YFSETQ. This CDR3 has 14 residues. CDR3: CASSFSGGSYEQYF. DNA of the CDR3: TGCGCCAGCAGCTTTAGCGGGGGCTCCTACGAGCAGTACTTC. The whole variable domain, filled in from reference TRBV5-1 and TRBJ2-7, reads KAGVTQTPRYLIKTRGQQVTLSCSPISGHRSVSWYQQTPGQGLQFLFEYFSETQRNKGNFPGRFSGRQFSNSRSEMNVSTLELGDSALYLCASSFSGGSYEQYFGPGTRLTVT.